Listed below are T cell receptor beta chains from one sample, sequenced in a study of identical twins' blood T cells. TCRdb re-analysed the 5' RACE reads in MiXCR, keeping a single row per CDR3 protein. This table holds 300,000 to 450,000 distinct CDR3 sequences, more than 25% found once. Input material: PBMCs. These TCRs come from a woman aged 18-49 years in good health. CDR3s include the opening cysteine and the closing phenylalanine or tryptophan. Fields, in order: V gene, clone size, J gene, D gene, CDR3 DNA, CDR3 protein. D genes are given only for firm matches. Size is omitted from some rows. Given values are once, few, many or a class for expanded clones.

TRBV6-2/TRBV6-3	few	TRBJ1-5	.	TGTGCCAGCAGTTCATTAGGGGGAGGTCAGCCCCAGCATTTT	CASSSLGGGQPQHF
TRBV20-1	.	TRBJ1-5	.	TGCAGTGCTATCGGACGGCCCAATCAGCCCCAGCATTTT	CSAIGRPNQPQHF
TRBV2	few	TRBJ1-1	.	TGTGCCAGCACCTATGGGAACACTGAAGCTTTCTTT	CASTYGNTEAFF
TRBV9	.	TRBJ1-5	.	TGTGCCAGCAGCGTTTCTGGGGGACAGCCCCAGCATTTT	CASSVSGGQPQHF
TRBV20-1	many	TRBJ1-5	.	TGCAGTGCTAGAGATGTGAATTCTTTCAATCAGCCCCAGCATTTT	CSARDVNSFNQPQHF
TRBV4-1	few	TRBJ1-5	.	TGCGCCAGCAGCCTAGGGAGCATTAGCAATCAGCCCCAGCATTTT	CASSLGSISNQPQHF
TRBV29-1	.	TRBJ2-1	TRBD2	TGCAGCGGGATACTAGCGGGGGGGCCCTATGAGCAGTTCTTC	CSGILAGGPYEQFF
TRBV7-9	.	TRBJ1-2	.	TGCGCCAGCAGCTTATTAGACCGACTGGAAACCTTC	CASSLLDRLETF
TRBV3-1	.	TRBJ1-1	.	TGTGCCAGCAGCCAAGTTTTAGGGGGGCTGGGAGCTTTCTTT	CASSQVLGGLGAFF
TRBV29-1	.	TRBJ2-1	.	TGCAGCGTTGCAGGGGTCAATGAGCAGTTCTTC	CSVAGVNEQFF
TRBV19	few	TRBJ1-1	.	TGTGCCAGTAGTATAGTACCGTTTGAAGCTTTCTTT	CASSIVPFEAFF
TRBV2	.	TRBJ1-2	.	TGTGCCAGCAACAGAGAACGCTATGGCTACACCTTC	CASNRERYGYTF
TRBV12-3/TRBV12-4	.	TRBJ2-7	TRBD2	TGTGCCAGCAGTTCGGTCGGACTAGCGGAACTTTACGAGCAGTACTTC	CASSSVGLAELYEQYF
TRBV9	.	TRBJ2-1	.	TGTGCCAGCAGCGTATTAGGTAGCAGCAGTAGCAATGAGCAGTTCTTC	CASSVLGSSSSNEQFF
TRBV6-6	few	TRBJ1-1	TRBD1	TGTGCCAGCAGAAAGGGACAGGTCGTCGAAGCTTTCTTT	CASRKGQVVEAFF
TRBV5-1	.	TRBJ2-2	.	TGCGCCAGCAGCTTTGAACAGGGAGTCGGGGAGCTGTTTTTT	CASSFEQGVGELFF
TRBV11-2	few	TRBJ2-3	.	TGTGCCAGCAGCTTAGGGCTTTCTATTACAGATACGCAGTATTTT	CASSLGLSITDTQYF
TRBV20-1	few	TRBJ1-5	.	TGCAGTGCTACCTCCACCAATCAGCCCCAGCATTTT	CSATSTNQPQHF
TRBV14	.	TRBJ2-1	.	TGTGCCAGCAGCCAATTGATAGATGAGCAGTTCTTC	CASSQLIDEQFF
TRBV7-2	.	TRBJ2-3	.	TGTGCCAGCGGTTGGGGGGGGCCGGCAGATACGCAGTATTTT	CASGWGGPADTQYF
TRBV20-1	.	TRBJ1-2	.	TGCAGTGCTGCGCCAGGGGTATATGGCTACACCTTC	CSAAPGVYGYTF
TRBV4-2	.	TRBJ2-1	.	TGTGCCAGCAGCCAAGGACGGGGAACCTACAATGAGCAGTTCTTC	CASSQGRGTYNEQFF
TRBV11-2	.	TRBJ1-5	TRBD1	TGTGCCAGCAGCTTCGGGACAGGAAATTACCAGCCCCAGCATTTT	CASSFGTGNYQPQHF
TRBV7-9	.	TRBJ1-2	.	TGTGCCAGCAGCTTTGAGGTTTTGCGGTATGGCTACACCTTC	CASSFEVLRYGYTF
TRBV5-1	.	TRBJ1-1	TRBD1	TGCGCCAGCATGGGACAGCTCCGAAACACTGAAGCTTTCTTT	CASMGQLRNTEAFF
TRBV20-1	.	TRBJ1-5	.	TGCAGTGGAGCGGGGGGGAATCAGCCCCAGCATTTT	CSGAGGNQPQHF
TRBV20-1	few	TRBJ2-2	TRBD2	TGCAGTGCTAGAGTGGGGACTAGCGGGAGAAGTTTCACCGGGGAGCTGTTTTTT	CSARVGTSGRSFTGELFF
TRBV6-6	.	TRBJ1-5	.	TGTGCCAGCAGTAGCACGGCTAGCAATCAGCCCCAGCATTTT	CASSSTASNQPQHF
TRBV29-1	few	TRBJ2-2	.	TGCAGCGCTCGAAGGAACACCGGGGAGCTGTTTTTT	CSARRNTGELFF
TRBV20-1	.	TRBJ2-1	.	TGCAGTGCTAGCCCCAATGAGCAGTTCTTC	CSASPNEQFF
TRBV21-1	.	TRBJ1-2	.	TGTACCAGCAGCAAGCACAGCAATATCCTCTCTAACTATGGCTACACCTTC	CTSSKHSNILSNYGYTF
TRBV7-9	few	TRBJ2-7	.	TGTGCCAGCAGCTTAGAGCCCGAGCAGTACTTC	CASSLEPEQYF
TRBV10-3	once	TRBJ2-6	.	TGTGCCACGCGCCAACTTGACTCTGGGGCCAACGTCCTGACTTTC	CATRQLDSGANVLTF
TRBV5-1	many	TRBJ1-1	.	TGCGCCACCAGTCGGGGACTGAACACTGAAGCTTTCTTT	CATSRGLNTEAFF
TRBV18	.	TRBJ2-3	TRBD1	TGTGCCAGCTCACCACGGGGACAGCCCACAGATACGCAGTATTTT	CASSPRGQPTDTQYF
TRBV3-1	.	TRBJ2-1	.	TGTGCCAGCAGCCCTTTCGCGGGTGGCTGGGGTGAGCAGTTCTTC	CASSPFAGGWGEQFF
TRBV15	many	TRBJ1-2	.	TGTGCCACCAGCCGAGACAGCCTCTTCATTTCTGGCTACACCTTC	CATSRDSLFISGYTF
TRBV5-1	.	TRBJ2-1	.	TGCGCCAGCAGCTTGACGGGCCTTTACAATGAGCAGTTCTTC	CASSLTGLYNEQFF
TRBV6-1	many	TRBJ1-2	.	TGTGCCAGCAGTGTTGGGCAGGGCGACTATGGCTACACCTTC	CASSVGQGDYGYTF
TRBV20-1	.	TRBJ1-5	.	TGCAGTGCTCAGCGGTCGGAGAATCAGCCCCAGCATTTT	CSAQRSENQPQHF
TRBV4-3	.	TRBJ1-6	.	TGCGCCAGCAGCCAAGAAAGAGGGTCCAGCTCACCCCTCCACTTT	CASSQERGSSSPLHF
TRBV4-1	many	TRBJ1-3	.	TGCGCCAGCAAGAAGACAGGCTCTGGAAACACCATATATTTT	CASKKTGSGNTIYF
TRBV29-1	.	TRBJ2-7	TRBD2	TGCAGCGTTGTACTAGCGGGAGGACTCTCCTACGAGCAGTACTTC	CSVVLAGGLSYEQYF
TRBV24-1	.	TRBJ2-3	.	TGTGCCACCAGTGATTTTAAGGGGGGGACCCATACGCAGTATTTT	CATSDFKGGTHTQYF
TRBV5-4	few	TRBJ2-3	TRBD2	TGTGCCAGCAGCTTGGTTACTAGCGGGGATCTCACAGATACGCAGTATTTT	CASSLVTSGDLTDTQYF
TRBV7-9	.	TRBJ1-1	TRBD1	TGTGCCAGCATGAGGACAGGCCCGATGGCTTTCTTT	CASMRTGPMAFF
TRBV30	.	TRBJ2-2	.	TGTGCCTGGAGTAAACAGGGGAACACCGGGGAGCTGTTTTTT	CAWSKQGNTGELFF
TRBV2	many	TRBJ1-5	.	TGTGCCAGCAGTAAGGAAAACAATCAGCCCCAGCATTTT	CASSKENNQPQHF
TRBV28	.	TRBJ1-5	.	TGTGCCAGCGGCACAGCCCATCAGCCCCAGCATTTT	CASGTAHQPQHF
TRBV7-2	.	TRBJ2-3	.	TGTGCCAGCAGCTCTCTATTCTCATCGGCCTCAGGCACAGATACGCAGTATTTT	CASSSLFSSASGTDTQYF
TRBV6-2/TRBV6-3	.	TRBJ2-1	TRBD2	TGTGCCAGCAGTACAATAGCGGGCGCGTACAATGAGCAGTTCTTC	CASSTIAGAYNEQFF
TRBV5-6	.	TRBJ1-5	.	TGTGCCAACAGCTTGGCCGGTCTAAACAATCAGCCCCAGCATTTT	CANSLAGLNNQPQHF